This TCR beta chain stems from a study of CD8 T cells in Susac syndrome. Whole-study findings and limits: Expansion of clones was not seen in the CD4+ T cell repertoires of Susac syndrome.

RNA, at about 0.45 to 1 ug, was reverse transcribed with random hexamers. One entry per CDR3 protein, called by TCRdb with MiXCR from the immunoSEQ multiplex PCR reads. The repertoire holds 210,000 or so distinct CDR3 sequences, with about 95% as singletons. Peripheral blood CD8+ and CD4+ T cells were profiled by TCR beta sequencing. With regard to this clonotype: Its antigen is not identified.

Material: CD4+ T cells from PBMCs. The TCR sequence derives from a human donor with Susac syndrome.

The CDR3 DNA reads as TGCGCCAGCAGCTTAAATCCCCCCGGGGATACTGGGGCCAACGTCCTGACTTTC. Protein: CASSLNPPGDTGANVLTF. This rearrangement joins TRBV5-1 to TRBJ2-6, with D possibly matching TRBD2 (5 bases). Per germline, CDR1 SGHRS and CDR2 YFSETQ. This CDR3 is built from 18 residues. V lost 2 bases to trimming and J lost 2 bases, with 17 bases between them.